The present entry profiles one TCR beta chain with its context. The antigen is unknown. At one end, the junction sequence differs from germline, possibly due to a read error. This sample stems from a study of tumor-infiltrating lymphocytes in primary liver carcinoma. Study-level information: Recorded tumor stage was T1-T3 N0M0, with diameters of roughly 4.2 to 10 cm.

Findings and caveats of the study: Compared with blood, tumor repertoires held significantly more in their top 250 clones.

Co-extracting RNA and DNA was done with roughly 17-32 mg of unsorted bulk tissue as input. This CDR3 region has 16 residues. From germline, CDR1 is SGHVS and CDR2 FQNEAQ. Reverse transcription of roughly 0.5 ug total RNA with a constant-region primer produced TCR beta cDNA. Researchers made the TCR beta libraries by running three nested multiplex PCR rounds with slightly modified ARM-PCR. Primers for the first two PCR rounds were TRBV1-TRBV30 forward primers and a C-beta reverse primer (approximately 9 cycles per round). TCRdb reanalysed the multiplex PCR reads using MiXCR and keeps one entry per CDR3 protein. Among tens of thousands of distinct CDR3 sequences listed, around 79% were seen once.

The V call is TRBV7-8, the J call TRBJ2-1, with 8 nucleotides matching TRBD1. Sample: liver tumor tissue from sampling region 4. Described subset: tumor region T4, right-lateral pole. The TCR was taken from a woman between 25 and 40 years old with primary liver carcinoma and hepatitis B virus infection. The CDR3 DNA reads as TGTGCCAGCAGCCCATTCGGGACAGGAGTTTACAAAGAGCAGTTCTTC. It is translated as CASSPFGTGVYKEQFF.